This T cell receptor beta chain came from a study of shared clonotypes between healthy human individuals. Whole-study context: Aged between 18 and 49, the donors were two women and three men.

The length of the CDR3 is 14 residues. After removal of 5 bases from V and 1 base from J, the junction contained 5 bases not matched to a gene. Germline CDR1 is PRHDT and CDR2 is FYEKMQ (reference sequence). Cells designated naive CD8 were CD45RO-negative and were positively selected for CCR7, with terminally differentiated effector memory CD45RA+ cells excluded. Healthy adults negative for HIV, lacking recent acute infections or vaccinations, served as donors. About this clone: At the DNA level, this CDR3 is encoded by other sequences in the same sample as well.

Deep-level settings were used for running the assay. The input for sorted-subset replicate PCRs was approximately 200 ng DNA, around 30,000 T cell genomes. Clones were sequenced by immunoSEQ multiplex PCR, and TCRdb holds only the in-frame ones, with some missing. This table has around 2.1 million clones, 85% to 95% appearing once. The sequence derives from a man between 18 and 35 years old in good health. Some clones in this sample may be carry-over from other donors' samples. Sequencing input: naive CD8+ T cells from PBMCs. The chain employs TRBV13 and TRBJ2-7; 7 nucleotides agree with TRBD1. This chain's CDR3 is CASSPRTGSYEQYF. The CDR3 DNA follows: TGTGCCAGCAGCCCCCGGACAGGTTCCTACGAGCAGTACTTC.